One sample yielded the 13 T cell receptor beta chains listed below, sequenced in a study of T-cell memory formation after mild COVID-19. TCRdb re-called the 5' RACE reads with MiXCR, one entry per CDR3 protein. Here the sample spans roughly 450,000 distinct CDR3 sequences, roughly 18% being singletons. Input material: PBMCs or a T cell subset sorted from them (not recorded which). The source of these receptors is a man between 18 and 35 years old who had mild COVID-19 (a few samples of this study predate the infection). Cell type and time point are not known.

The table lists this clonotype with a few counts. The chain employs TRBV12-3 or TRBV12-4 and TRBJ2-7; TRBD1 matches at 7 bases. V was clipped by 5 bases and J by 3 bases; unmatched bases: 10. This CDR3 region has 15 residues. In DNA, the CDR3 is TGTGCCAGCAGTGGGTTATCGGGACAGATCTACGAGCAGTACTTC. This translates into CASSGLSGQIYEQYF.

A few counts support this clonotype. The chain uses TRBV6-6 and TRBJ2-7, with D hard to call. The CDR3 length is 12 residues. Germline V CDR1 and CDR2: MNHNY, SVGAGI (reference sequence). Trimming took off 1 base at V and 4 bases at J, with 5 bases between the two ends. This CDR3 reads CASSYFRYEQYF. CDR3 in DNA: TGTGCCAGCAGTTACTTCCGTTACGAGCAGTACTTC.

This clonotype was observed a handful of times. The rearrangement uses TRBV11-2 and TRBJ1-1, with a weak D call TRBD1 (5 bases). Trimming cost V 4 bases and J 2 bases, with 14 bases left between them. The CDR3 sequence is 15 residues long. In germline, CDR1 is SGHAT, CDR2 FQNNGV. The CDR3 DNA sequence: TGTGCCAGCAGCTCTCGGACCTGGGGCAACACTGAAGCTTTCTTT. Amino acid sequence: CASSSRTWGNTEAFF.

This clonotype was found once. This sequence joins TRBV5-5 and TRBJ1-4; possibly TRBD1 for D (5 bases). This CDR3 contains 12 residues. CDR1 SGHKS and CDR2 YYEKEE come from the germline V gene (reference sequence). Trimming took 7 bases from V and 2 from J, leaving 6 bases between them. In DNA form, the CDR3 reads TGTGCCAGCGGGGCCACTAATGAAAAACTGTTTTTT. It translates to CASGATNEKLFF.

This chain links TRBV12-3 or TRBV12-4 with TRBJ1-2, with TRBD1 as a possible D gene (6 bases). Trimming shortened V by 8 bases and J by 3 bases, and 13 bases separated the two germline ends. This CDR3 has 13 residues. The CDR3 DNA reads TGTGCCAGCGAGCCCGGGGGCCACTATGGCTACACCTTC. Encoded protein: CASEPGGHYGYTF.

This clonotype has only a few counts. CDR3 amino acids: CASTRRLAGTVSYNEQFF. The DNA of the CDR3 is TGTGCCAGCACCCGCCGGCTAGCGGGGACGGTCTCCTACAATGAGCAGTTCTTC. The V call is TRBV6-2 or TRBV6-3, the J call TRBJ2-1, with 9 bases lining up with TRBD2. This CDR3 spans 18 amino acids. V was clipped by 7 bases and J by 0 bases; unmatched bases: 13. Germline CDR1 is MNHEY and CDR2 is SVGEGT.

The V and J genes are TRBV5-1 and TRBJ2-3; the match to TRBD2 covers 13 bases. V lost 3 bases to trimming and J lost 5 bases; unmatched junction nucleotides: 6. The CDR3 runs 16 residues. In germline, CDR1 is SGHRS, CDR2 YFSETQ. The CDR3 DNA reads TGCGCCAGCAGCTCACTAGCGGGGGGGCCCCAAGATACGCAGTATTTT. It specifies CASSSLAGGPQDTQYF.

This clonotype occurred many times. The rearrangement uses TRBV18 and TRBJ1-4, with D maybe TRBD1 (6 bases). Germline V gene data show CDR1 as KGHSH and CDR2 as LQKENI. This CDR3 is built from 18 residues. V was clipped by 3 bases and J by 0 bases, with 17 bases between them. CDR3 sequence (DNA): TGTGCCAGCTCACCCTCGGTGGGGGGCGTCGCAACTAATGAAAAACTGTTTTTT. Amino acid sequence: CASSPSVGGVATNEKLFF.

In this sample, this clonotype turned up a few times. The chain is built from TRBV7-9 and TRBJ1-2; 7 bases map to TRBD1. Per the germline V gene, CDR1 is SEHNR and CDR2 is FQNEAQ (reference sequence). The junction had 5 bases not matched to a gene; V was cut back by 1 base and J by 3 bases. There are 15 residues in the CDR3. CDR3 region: CASSLGGQADYGYTF. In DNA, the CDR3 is TGTGCCAGCAGCTTAGGAGGACAGGCCGACTATGGCTACACCTTC. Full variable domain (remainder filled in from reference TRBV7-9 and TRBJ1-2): DTGVSQNPRHKITKRGQNVTFRCDPISEHNRLYWYRQTLGQGPEFLTYFQNEAQLEKSRLLSDRFSAERPKGSFSTLEIQRTEQGDSAMYLCASSLGGQADYGYTFGSGTRLTVV.

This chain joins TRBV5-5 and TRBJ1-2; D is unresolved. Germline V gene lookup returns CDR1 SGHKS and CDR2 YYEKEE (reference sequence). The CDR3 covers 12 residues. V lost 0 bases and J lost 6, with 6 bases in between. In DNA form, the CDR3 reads TGTGCCAGCAGCTTGGAGACGAATGGCTACACCTTC. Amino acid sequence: CASSLETNGYTF.

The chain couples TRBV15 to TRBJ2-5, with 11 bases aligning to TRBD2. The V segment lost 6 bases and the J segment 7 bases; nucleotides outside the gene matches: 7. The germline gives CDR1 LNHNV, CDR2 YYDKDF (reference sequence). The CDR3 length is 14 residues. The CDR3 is CATRTSGGLWTQYF. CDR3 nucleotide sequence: TGTGCCACCAGAACTAGCGGGGGATTGTGGACCCAGTACTTC.

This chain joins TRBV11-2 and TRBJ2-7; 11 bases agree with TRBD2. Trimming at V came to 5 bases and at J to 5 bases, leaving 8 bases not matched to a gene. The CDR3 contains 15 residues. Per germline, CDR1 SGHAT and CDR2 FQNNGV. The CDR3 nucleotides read TGTGCCAGCAGCCCCCAACTAGCGGGGGTCAACGAGCAGTACTTC. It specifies CASSPQLAGVNEQYF.

In DNA, the CDR3 is TGTGCCAGCAGAGAGACAGGGGGCATAATCAATGAGCAGTTCTTC. Encoded protein: CASRETGGIINEQFF. V gene TRBV6-5 combines with J gene TRBJ2-1; 10 nucleotides agree with TRBD1. Germline lookup yields CDR1 MNHEY and CDR2 SVGAGI. V dropped 6 bases and J dropped 6; count of bases not matched to a gene: 8. The CDR3 has 15 residues.